This T cell receptor beta chain came from a study of cytomegalovirus exposure and HLA in healthy donors. Study results and caveats: Previously analyzed data showed that most TCR beta V segments were productive at a frequency of about 90% or about 30%.

CDR3 length equals 18 residues. Germline CDR1 SEHNR, CDR2 FQNEAQ (reference sequence). A remark on this clone: Antigen specificity is unknown. One junction end disagrees with the germline gene, perhaps due to a read error.

Primers for the PCR totalled 60 Vbeta and 13 Jbeta. TCRdb's copy holds only in-frame clones and misses some; the assay was immunoSEQ multiplex PCR. The sample includes about 150,000 clones, around 74% of them seen just once. This rearrangement joins TRBV7-9 to TRBJ1-6; a possible D gene is TRBD1 (6 bases). The sequenced sample was PBMCs. This TCR derives from a man between 18 and 35 years old in good health and CMV-seronegative. CDR3 nucleotides: TGTTCCAGCAGCCAACGGGGCGGACAGAGCTCCTATAATTCACCCCTCCACTTT. This codes for CSSSQRGGQSSYNSPLHF. The complete variable domain, with remaining parts taken from reference TRBV7-9 and TRBJ1-6, reads DTGVSQNPRHKITKRGQNVTFRCDPISEHNRLYWYRQTLGQGPEFLTYFQNEAQLEKSRLLSDRFSAERPKGSFSTLEIQRTEQGDSAMYLCSSSQRGGQSSYNSPLHFGNGTRLTVT.